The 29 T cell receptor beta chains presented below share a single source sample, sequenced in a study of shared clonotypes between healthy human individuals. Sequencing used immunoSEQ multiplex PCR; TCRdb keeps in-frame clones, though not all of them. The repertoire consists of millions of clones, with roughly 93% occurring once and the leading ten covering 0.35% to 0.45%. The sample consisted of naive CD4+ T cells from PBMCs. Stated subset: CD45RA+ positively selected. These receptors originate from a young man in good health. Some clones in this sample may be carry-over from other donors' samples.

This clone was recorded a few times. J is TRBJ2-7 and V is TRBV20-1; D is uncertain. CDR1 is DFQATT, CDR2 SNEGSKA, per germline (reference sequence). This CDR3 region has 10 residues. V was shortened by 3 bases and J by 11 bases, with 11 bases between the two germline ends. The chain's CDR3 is CSASSGVEYF. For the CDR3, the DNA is TGCAGTGCTAGTAGTGGGGTGGAGTACTTC.

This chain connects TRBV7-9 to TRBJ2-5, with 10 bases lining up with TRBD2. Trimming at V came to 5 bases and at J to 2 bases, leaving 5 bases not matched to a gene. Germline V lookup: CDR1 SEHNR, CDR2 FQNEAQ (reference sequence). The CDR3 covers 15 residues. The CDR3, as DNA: TGTGCCAGCAGCCCTAGGACTAGCGGACAAGAGACCCAGTACTTC. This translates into CASSPRTSGQETQYF.

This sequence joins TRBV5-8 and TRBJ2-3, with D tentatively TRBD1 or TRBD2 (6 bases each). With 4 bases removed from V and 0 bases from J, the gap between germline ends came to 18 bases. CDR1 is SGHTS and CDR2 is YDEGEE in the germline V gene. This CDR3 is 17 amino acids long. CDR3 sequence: CASSLGKGGWSTDTQYF. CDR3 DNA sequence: TGTGCCAGCAGCCTGGGGAAGGGGGGCTGGAGCACAGATACGCAGTATTTT.

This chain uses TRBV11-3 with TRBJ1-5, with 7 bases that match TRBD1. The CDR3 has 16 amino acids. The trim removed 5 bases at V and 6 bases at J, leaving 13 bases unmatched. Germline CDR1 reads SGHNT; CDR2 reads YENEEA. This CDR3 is CASSPRQGPAGQPQHF. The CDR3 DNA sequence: TGTGCCAGCAGCCCAAGACAGGGACCGGCGGGTCAGCCCCAGCATTTT.

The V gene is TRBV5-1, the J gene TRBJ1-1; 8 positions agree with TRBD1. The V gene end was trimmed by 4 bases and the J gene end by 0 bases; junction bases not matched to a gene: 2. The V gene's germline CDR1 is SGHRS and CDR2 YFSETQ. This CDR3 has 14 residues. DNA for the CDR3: TGCGCCAGCAGCGGCAGGGGGCTGAACACTGAAGCTTTCTTT. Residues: CASSGRGLNTEAFF.

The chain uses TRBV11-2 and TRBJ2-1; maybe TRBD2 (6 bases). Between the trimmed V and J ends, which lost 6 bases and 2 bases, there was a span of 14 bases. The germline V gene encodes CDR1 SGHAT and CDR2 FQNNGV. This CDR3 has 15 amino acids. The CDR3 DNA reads TGTGCCAGCAGGGGACTGGTGGGAACCTACAATGAGCAGTTCTTC. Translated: CASRGLVGTYNEQFF.

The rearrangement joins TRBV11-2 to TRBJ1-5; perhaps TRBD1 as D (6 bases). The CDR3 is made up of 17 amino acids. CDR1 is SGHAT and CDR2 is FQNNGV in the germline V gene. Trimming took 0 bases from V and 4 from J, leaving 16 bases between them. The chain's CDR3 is CASSLDPVGQQNQPQHF. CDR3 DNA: TGTGCCAGCAGCTTAGATCCTGTAGGACAGCAAAATCAGCCCCAGCATTTT.

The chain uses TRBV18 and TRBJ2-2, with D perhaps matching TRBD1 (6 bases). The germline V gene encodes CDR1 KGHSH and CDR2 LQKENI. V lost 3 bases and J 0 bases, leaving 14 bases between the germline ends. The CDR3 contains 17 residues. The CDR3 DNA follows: TGTGCCAGCTCACCCCGAACAGGGCGGCCGAACACCGGGGAGCTGTTTTTT. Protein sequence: CASSPRTGRPNTGELFF.

CDR3 in amino acids: CASSQDPTGRMTEAFF. The CDR3, as DNA: TGTGCCAGCAGCCAAGACCCGACAGGGCGGATGACTGAAGCTTTCTTT. The rearrangement links TRBV4-2 to TRBJ1-1; 7 nucleotides match TRBD1. Losses at the gene ends were 0 bases for V and 5 bases for J; bases not matched to a gene: 9. The germline CDR1 and CDR2 sequences are LGHNA and YNFKEQ. This CDR3 has 16 residues.

The CDR3, as DNA: TGTGCCAGCAGCCCCCACCAAGGCGGGGAGCTGTTTTTT. Protein: CASSPHQGGELFF. The rearrangement uses TRBV9 and TRBJ2-2; no clear D gene. This CDR3 has 13 residues. Trimming removed 4 bases at V and 7 bases at J, with 11 bases between. CDR1 and CDR2 (germline): SGDLS, YYNGEE.

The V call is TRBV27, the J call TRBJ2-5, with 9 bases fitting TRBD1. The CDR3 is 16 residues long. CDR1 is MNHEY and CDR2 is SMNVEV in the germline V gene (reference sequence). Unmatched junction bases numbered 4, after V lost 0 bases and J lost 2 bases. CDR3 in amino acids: CASSLSGDRGQETQYF. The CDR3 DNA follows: TGTGCCAGCAGTTTATCGGGTGACAGGGGGCAAGAGACCCAGTACTTC.

The CDR3 region is CASSVGGRALEGTDTQYF. CDR3 nucleotides: TGTGCCAGCAGCGTAGGCGGGAGGGCCCTCGAGGGCACAGATACGCAGTATTTT. The chain couples TRBV9 to TRBJ2-3, with TRBD2 identical over 9 bases. There are 18 residues in the CDR3. Germline V gene sequence: CDR1 SGDLS, CDR2 YYNGEE. The trim removed 0 bases at V and 1 base at J, leaving 9 bases unmatched.

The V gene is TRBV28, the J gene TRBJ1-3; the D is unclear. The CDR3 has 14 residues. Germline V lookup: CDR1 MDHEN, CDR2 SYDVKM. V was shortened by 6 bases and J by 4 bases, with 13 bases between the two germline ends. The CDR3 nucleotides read TGTGCCAGCAGCATTACAAACCCGGGAAACACCATATATTTT. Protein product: CASSITNPGNTIYF.

CDR3 residues: CASGRGGGGDTQYF. DNA for the CDR3: TGTGCCAGCGGGAGGGGAGGGGGCGGAGATACGCAGTATTTT. The V gene is TRBV19, the J gene TRBJ2-3, with a weak D call TRBD2 (8 bases). This CDR3 region has 14 residues. Trimming removed 9 bases from V and 5 bases from J, with 18 bases in between. CDR1 is LNHDA and CDR2 is SQIVND in the germline V gene (reference sequence).

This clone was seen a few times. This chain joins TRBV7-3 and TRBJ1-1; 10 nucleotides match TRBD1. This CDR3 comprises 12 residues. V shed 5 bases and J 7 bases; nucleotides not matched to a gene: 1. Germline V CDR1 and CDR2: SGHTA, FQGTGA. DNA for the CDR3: TGTGCCAGCAGCCGGACAGGGGGTGAAGCTTTCTTT. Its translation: CASSRTGGEAFF.

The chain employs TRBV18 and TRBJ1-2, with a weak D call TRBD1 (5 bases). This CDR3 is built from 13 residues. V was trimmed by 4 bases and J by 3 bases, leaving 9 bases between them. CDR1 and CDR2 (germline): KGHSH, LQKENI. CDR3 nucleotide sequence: TGTGCCAGCTCACGGGAGACAGACTATGGCTACACCTTC. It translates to CASSRETDYGYTF.

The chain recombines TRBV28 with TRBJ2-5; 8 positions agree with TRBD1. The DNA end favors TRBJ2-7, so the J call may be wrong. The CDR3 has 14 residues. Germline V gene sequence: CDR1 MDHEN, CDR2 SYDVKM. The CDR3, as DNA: TGTGCCAGCAGCACACCGGGGACAGGCTACGAGCAGTACTTC. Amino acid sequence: CASSTPGTGYEQYF.

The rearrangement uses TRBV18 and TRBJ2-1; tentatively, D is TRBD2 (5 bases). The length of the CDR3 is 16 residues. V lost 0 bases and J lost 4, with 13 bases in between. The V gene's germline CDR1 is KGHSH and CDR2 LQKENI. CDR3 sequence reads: CASSPPAGTGYNEQFF. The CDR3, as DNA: TGTGCCAGCTCACCACCTGCAGGTACGGGATACAATGAGCAGTTCTTC. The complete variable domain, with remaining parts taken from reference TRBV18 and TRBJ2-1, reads NAGVMQNPRHLVRRRGQEARLRCSPMKGHSHVYWYRQLPEEGLKFMVYLQKENIIDESGMPKERFSAEFPKEGPSILRIQQVVRGDSAAYFCASSPPAGTGYNEQFFGPGTRLTVL.

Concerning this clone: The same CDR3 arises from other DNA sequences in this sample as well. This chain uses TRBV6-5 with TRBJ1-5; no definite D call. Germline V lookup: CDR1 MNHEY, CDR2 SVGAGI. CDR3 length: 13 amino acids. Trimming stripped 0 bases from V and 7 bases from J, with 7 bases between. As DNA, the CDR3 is TGTGCCAGCAGTTACTCTGCTGGCCAGCCCCAGCATTTT. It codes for CASSYSAGQPQHF.

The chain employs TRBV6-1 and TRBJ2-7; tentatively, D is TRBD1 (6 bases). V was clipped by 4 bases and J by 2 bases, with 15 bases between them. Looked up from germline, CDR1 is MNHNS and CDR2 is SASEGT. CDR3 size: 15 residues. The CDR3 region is CASSGGRGSTYEQYF. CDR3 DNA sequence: TGTGCCAGCAGTGGGGGGCGCGGTTCGACCTACGAGCAGTACTTC.

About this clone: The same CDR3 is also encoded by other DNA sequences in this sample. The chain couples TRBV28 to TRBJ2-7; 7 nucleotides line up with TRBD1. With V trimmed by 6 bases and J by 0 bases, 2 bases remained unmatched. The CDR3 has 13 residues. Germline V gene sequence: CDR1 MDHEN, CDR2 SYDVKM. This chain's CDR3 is CASRAGGSYEQYF. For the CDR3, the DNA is TGTGCCAGCAGAGCAGGGGGCTCCTACGAGCAGTACTTC.

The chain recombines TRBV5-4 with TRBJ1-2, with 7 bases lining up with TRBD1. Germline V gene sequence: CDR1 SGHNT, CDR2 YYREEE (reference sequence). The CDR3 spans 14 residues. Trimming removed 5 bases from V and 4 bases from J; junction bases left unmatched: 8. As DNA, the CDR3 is TGTGCCAGCAGTGCGACAGGGAAACGCTATGGCTACACCTTC. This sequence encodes CASSATGKRYGYTF.

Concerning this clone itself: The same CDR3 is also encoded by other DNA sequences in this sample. The CDR3 sequence: CASSLVGYEQYF. The CDR3 DNA sequence: TGTGCCAGCAGCTTAGTAGGATACGAGCAGTACTTC. The gene calls are TRBV7-9 and TRBJ2-7; D ambiguous. The V end lost 1 base, the J end lost 4 bases, and 5 bases lay between the germline ends. Per the germline V gene, CDR1 is SEHNR and CDR2 is FQNEAQ (reference sequence). CDR3 length equals 12 residues.

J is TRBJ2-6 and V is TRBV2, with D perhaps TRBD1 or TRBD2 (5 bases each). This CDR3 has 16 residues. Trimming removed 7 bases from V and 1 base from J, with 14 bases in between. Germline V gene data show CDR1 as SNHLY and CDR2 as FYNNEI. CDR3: CASNRDGPSGANVLTF. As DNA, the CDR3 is TGTGCCAGCAATCGGGACGGACCTTCTGGGGCCAACGTCCTGACTTTC.

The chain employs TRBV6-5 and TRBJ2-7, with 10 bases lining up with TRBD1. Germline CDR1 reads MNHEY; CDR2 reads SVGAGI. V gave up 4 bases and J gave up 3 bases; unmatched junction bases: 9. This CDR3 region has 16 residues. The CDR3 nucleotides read TGTGCCAGCAGTTTACGGGGGACAGGGGCTGTCTACGAGCAGTACTTC. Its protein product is CASSLRGTGAVYEQYF.

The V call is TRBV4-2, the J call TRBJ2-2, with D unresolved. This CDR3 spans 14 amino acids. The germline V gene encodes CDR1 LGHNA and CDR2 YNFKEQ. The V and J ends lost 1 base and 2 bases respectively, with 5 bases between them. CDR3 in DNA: TGTGCCAGCAGCCAAGCCCTTAACACCGGGGAGCTGTTTTTT. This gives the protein CASSQALNTGELFF.

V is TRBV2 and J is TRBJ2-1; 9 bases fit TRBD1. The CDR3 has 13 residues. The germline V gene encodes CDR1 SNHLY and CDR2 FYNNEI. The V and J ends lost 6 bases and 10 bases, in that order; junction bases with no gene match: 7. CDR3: CASRQGAFREQFF. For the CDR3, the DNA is TGTGCCAGCAGACAGGGGGCGTTCAGGGAGCAGTTCTTC.

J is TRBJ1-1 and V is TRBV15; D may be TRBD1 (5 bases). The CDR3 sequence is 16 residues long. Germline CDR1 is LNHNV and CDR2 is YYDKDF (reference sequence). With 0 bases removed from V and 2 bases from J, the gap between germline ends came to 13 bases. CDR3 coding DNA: TGTGCCACCAGCAGAGATCGTGTCGGGGGTAACACTGAAGCTTTCTTT. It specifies CATSRDRVGGNTEAFF.

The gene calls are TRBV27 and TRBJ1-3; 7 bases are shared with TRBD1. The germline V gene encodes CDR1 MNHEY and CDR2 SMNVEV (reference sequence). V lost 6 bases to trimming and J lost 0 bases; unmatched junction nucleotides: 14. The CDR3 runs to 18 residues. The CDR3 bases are TGTGCCAGCAGGCGGACAGGACCCGGAATGTTCTCTGGAAACACCATATATTTT. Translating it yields CASRRTGPGMFSGNTIYF.